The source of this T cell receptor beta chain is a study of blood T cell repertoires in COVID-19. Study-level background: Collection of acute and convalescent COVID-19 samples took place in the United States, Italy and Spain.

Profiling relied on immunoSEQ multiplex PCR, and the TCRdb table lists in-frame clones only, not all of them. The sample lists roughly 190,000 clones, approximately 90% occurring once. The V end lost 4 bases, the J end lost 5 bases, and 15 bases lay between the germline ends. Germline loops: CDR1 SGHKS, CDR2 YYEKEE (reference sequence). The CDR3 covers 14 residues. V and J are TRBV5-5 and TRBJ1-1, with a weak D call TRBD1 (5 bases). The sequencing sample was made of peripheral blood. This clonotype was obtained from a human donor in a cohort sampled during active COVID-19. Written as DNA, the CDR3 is TGTGCCAGCAGCCCCGGAGGGAGGGGTACTGAAGCTTTCTTT. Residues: CASSPGGRGTEAFF.